Sequencing of this T cell receptor beta chain was carried out in a study of blood T cell repertoires in COVID-19. Overall study context: PBMCs, B-cell-depleted T cells, or T cells were the source of the cDNA or gDNA that made up the material.

The V end lost 0 bases, the J end lost 1 base, and 10 bases lay between the germline ends. Germline CDR1 is SGHTS and CDR2 is YDEGEE. The CDR3 is made up of 15 amino acids. Participants came from some 23 US areas, aged about 18 to 95 years. Participant-given clinical history determined each cohort assignment. Someone with COVID-19 had been met by exposed participants within 2 weeks before study entry. The protocol was immunoSEQ multiplex PCR, while the TCRdb copy is restricted to in-frame clones and leaves out a portion. The sample holds approximately 380,000 clones, approximately 93% seen once. The genes are TRBV5-8 and TRBJ1-1; no clear D. The sequence was collected from a woman aged 40 to 50 who had been exposed to COVID-19. Material for sequencing was PBMCs or T cells enriched from blood (not recorded which). The CDR3 DNA reads TGTGCCAGCAGCTTGGCAGGTACGGCGAACACTGAAGCTTTCTTT. Protein product: CASSLAGTANTEAFF.